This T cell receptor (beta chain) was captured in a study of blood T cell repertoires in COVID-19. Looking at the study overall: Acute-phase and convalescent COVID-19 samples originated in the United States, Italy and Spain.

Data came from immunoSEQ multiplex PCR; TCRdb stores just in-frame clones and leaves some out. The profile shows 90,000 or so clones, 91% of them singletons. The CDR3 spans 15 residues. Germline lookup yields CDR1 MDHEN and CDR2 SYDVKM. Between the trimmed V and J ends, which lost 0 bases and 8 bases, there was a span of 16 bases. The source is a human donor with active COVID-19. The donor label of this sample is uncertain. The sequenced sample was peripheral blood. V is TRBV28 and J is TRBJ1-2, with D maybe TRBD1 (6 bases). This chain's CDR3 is CASSLWAPQGNGYTF. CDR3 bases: TGTGCCAGCAGTTTATGGGCCCCACAGGGAAACGGCTACACCTTC.